One sample yielded the 6 T cell receptor beta chains listed below, sequenced in a study of shared clonotypes between healthy human individuals. Clones were sequenced by immunoSEQ multiplex PCR, and TCRdb holds only the in-frame ones, with some missing. The table records 2,500,000 or so clones, roughly 90% of them present only once. Sequencing was carried out using naive CD4+ T cells from PBMCs. Subset indicated: CD45RA+ positively selected. The receptors shown here come from a young man in good health. Some clones in this sample may be carry-over from other donors' samples.

Of note for this clone: The sample holds other DNA sequences that translate to the same CDR3. This chain connects TRBV10-3 to TRBJ2-7, with D possibly TRBD2 on 6 matching bases. CDR3 length equals 14 residues. The V end was cut by 6 bases, the J end by 0 bases, with 12 bases between. CDR1 is ENHRY, CDR2 SYGVKD, per germline. The CDR3 nucleotides read TGTGCCATCAGGGGACTTGCTAGCTCCTACGAGCAGTACTTC. This translates into CAIRGLASSYEQYF.

This chain links TRBV2 with TRBJ1-1; no definite D call. V was clipped by 4 bases and J by 7 bases, with 16 bases between them. The V gene's germline CDR1 is SNHLY and CDR2 FYNNEI. This CDR3 comprises 14 residues. CDR3 in amino acids: CASSALAEDNEAFF. CDR3 DNA: TGTGCCAGCAGTGCCCTGGCAGAAGATAATGAAGCTTTCTTT.

This chain uses TRBV2 with TRBJ2-7, with D maybe TRBD1 (6 bases). The CDR3 is made up of 13 amino acids. Trimming stripped 6 bases from V and 7 bases from J, with 16 bases between. CDR1 is SNHLY, CDR2 FYNNEI, per germline. This CDR3 is CASRGRGPGEQYF. In DNA, the CDR3 is TGTGCCAGCAGAGGCAGGGGCCCGGGAGAGCAGTACTTC. The full variable domain, rest sourced from reference TRBV2 and TRBJ2-7, is EPEVTQTPSHQVTQMGQEVILRCVPISNHLYFYWYRQILGQKVEFLVSFYNNEISEKSEIFDDQFSVERPDGSNFTLKIRSTKLEDSAMYFCASRGRGPGEQYFGPGTRLTVT.

V is TRBV5-1 and J is TRBJ2-2, with TRBD2 matching 8 bases. Germline V gene lookup returns CDR1 SGHRS and CDR2 YFSETQ. The CDR3 sequence is 16 residues long. Unmatched junction bases numbered 4, after V lost 0 bases and J lost 3 bases. The CDR3 reads CASSLVAGLDTGELFF. CDR3 sequence (DNA): TGCGCCAGCAGCTTGGTAGCGGGGTTGGACACCGGGGAGCTGTTTTTT.

This clone was seen just once. The rearrangement uses TRBV7-9 and TRBJ2-7; the D is unclear. The CDR3 totals 15 residues. The germline CDR1 and CDR2 sequences are SEHNR and FQNEAQ (reference sequence). Trimming left V 2 bases short and J 0 bases short, with 11 bases between. In DNA, the CDR3 is TGTGCCAGCAGCTTACAAAACGCGCTCTCCTACGAGCAGTACTTC. Translated, it gives CASSLQNALSYEQYF.

This clone was seen just once. The chain recombines TRBV14 with TRBJ2-7; D is perhaps TRBD1 or TRBD2 (5 bases each). The length of the CDR3 is 15 residues. Germline V CDR1 and CDR2: SGHDN, FVKESK. Trimming stripped 6 bases from V and 0 bases from J, with 15 bases between. The CDR3 loop reads CASSHRDDYSYEQYF. The DNA for the CDR3 is TGTGCCAGCAGTCACCGGGACGACTACTCCTACGAGCAGTACTTC.